This T cell receptor beta chain appears in the sequencing data of a study of T-cell memory formation after mild COVID-19. Across the whole study: TCR clusters were mostly donor specific.

TCRdb re-analysed the 5' RACE reads in MiXCR, keeping a single row per CDR3 protein. The sample shows about 39,000 distinct CDR3 sequences, about 6.1% of them seen only once. Overall study results and limits: Largely, contracting CD4+ clones fell within CM and EM, and contracting CD8+ clones within EMRA.

This clonotype was recorded at least ten times. The antigen remains unidentified. The germline CDR1 and CDR2 sequences are SNHLY and FYNNEI. There are 15 residues in the CDR3. Germline trimming cut 7 bases from V and 7 bases from J; bases unmatched to any gene: 12. V gene TRBV2 combines with J gene TRBJ2-7; TRBD1 matches 11 bases. The sample comprised PBMCs or a T cell subset sorted from them (not recorded which). This receptor was obtained from an adult who had mild COVID-19 (a few samples of this study predate the infection). Cell type and time point are not known. In nucleotides, the CDR3 is TGTGCCAGCAACCCCGTTGGACAGGGGGCGAGGGAGCAGTACTTC. Protein product: CASNPVGQGAREQYF.